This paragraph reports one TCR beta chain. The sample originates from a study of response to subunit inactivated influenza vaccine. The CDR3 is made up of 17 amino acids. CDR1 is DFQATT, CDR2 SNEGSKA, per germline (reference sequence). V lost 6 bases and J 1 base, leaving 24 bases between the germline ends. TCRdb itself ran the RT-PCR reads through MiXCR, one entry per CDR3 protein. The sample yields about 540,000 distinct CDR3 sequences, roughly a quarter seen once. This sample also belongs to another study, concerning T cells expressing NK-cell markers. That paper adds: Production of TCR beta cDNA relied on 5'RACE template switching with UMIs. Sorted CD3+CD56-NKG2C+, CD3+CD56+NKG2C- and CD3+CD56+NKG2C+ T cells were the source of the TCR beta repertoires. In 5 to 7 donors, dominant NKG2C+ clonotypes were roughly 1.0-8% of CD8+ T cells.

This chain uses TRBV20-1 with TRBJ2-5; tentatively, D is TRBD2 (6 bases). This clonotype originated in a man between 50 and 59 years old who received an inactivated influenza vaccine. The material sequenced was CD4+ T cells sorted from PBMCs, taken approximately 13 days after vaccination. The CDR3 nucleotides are TGCAGTGCCCCGTCGGCGCGGCCTAGCGTCCGCCAAGAGACCCAGTACTTC. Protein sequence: CSAPSARPSVRQETQYF.